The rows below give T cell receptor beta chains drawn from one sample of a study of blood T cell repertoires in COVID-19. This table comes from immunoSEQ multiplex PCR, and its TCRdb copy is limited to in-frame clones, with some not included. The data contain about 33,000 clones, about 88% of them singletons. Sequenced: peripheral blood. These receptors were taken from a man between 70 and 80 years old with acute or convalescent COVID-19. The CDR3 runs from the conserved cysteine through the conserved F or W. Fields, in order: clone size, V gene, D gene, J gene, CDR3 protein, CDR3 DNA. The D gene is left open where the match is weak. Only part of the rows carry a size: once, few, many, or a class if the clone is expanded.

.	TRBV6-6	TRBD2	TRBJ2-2	CASSRLADWWFPENTGELFF	TGTGCCAGCAGCCGACTAGCGGATTGGTGGTTCCCCGAGAACACCGGGGAGCTGTTTTTT
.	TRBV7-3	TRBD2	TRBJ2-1	CASSPQGTSGGNEQFF	TGTGCCAGCAGCCCCCAAGGGACTAGCGGGGGCAATGAGCAGTTCTTC
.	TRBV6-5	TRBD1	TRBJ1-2	CASSLRDRDSGYTF	TGTGCCAGCAGCCTCCGGGACAGGGATTCAGGCTACACCTTC
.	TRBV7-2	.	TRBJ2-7	CASSLTHYTYEQYF	TGTGCCAGCAGCTTAACCCACTATACCTACGAGCAGTACTTC
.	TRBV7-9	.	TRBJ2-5	CASSPEVSPPPRETQYF	TGTGCCAGCAGCCCAGAGGTTAGTCCGCCTCCTCGGGAGACCCAGTACTTC
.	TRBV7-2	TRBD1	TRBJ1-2	CASSLRGRAGYTF	TGTGCCAGCAGCTTAAGGGGGCGTGCGGGCTACACCTTC
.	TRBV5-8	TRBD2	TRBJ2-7	CASSLEQGGYEQYF	TGTGCCAGCAGCTTGGAGCAGGGAGGGTACGAGCAGTACTTC
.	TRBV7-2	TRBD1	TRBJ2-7	CASSPQFISGTGDSYEQYF	TGTGCCAGCAGCCCACAATTCATTTCGGGGACAGGGGATTCCTACGAGCAGTACTTC
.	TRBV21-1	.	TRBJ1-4	CASSKAAPEGEKLFF	TGTGCCAGCAGCAAAGCGGCCCCGGAGGGGGAAAAACTGTTTTTT
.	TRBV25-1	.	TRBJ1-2	CASSQQGYGYTF	TGTGCCAGCAGTCAACAGGGCTATGGCTACACCTTC
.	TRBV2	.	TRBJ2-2	CASSDGGSAGELFF	TGTGCCAGCAGTGATGGGGGGAGCGCCGGGGAGCTGTTTTTT
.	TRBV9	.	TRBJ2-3	CASSSRTGPNHGGDTDTQYF	TGTGCCAGCAGCTCCAGGACAGGCCCTAATCATGGAGGGGACACAGATACGCAGTATTTT
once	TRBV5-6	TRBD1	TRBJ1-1	CASSSLDRVNTEAFF	TGTGCCAGCAGCTCGTTGGACAGGGTGAACACTGAAGCTTTCTTT
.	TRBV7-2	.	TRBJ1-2	CASSLALTGRPRNGLYGYTF	TGTGCCAGCAGCTTAGCGCTAACCGGCCGACCCCGCAATGGACTCTATGGCTACACCTTC
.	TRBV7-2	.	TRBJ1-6	CASSLTTESSPLHF	TGTGCCAGCAGCTTAACCACTGAGAGTTCACCCCTCCACTTT
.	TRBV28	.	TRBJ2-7	CASSTPSSWQYF	TGTGCCAGCAGTACCCCTTCGAGTTGGCAGTACTTC
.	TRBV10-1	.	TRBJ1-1	CASDYGTEAFF	TGCGCCAGCGACTATGGGACTGAAGCTTTCTTT
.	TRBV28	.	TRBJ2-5	CASRLGGWETQYF	TGTGCCAGCAGGTTGGGGGGATGGGAGACCCAGTACTTC
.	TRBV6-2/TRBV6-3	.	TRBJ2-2	CASSKTRRELFF	TGTGCCAGCAGTAAAACTAGGAGGGAGCTGTTTTTT
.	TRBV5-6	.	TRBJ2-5	CASSWNQVQETQYF	TGTGCCAGCAGCTGGAATCAGGTTCAGGAGACCCAGTACTTC
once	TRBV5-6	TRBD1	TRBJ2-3	CASSLLGQGATDTQYF	TGTGCCAGCAGCTTGCTAGGACAGGGGGCAACAGATACGCAGTATTTT
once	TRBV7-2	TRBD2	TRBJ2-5	CASSLGLGGETQYF	TGTGCCAGCAGCCTAGGACTAGGCGGAGAGACCCAGTACTTC
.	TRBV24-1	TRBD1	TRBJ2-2	CATAPGGRGTGELFF	TGTGCCACCGCCCCAGGGGGTAGGGGGACCGGGGAGCTGTTTTTT